Below are 16 T cell receptor beta chains sequenced from a single sample in a study of cytomegalovirus exposure and HLA in healthy donors. PCR was performed using 60 Vbeta and 13 Jbeta primers. Clones were read by immunoSEQ multiplex PCR, and TCRdb kept only the in-frame ones, dropping some. Of about 160,000 clones in the sample, 80% to 90% are singletons; the top ten hold roughly a tenth. What was sequenced was PBMCs. Receptors originate from a man aged 45 to 65 in good health and CMV-seropositive.

V and J are TRBV10-3 and TRBJ1-4; D ambiguous. The germline CDR1 and CDR2 sequences are ENHRY and SYGVKD. V lost 0 bases and J lost 7, with 12 bases in between. This CDR3 comprises 15 residues. In DNA form, the CDR3 reads TGTGCCATCAGTGAGTCGAGGGTTAACGGTGAAAAACTGTTTTTT. Translation gives CAISESRVNGEKLFF.

The chain combines TRBV19 with TRBJ2-6; 9 nucleotides agree with TRBD1. The CDR3 is 18 amino acids. CDR1 and CDR2 (germline): LNHDA, SQIVND (reference sequence). V was clipped by 4 bases and J by 1 base; unmatched bases: 8. The CDR3 here is CASSTSDRGLSGANVLTF. DNA for the CDR3: TGTGCCAGTAGTACCTCGGACAGGGGTCTTTCTGGGGCCAACGTCCTGACTTTC.

Only one count was recorded for this clone. The chain is built from TRBV19 and TRBJ2-3; TRBD2 matches 12 bases. CDR3 length: 17 amino acids. The V gene end was trimmed by 9 bases and the J gene end by 3 bases; junction bases not matched to a gene: 13. The germline CDR1 and CDR2 sequences are LNHDA and SQIVND (reference sequence). CDR3 coding DNA: TGTGCCAGCCGGAGGCGAGGGACTAGCGGGCAAACAGATACGCAGTATTTT. Its protein product is CASRRRGTSGQTDTQYF.

This clone occurred once. The J gene is TRBJ2-7, the V gene TRBV11-2; maybe TRBD1 (6 bases). There are 12 residues in the CDR3. Germline values: CDR1 SGHAT, CDR2 FQNNGV. Trimming pared 8 bases from V and 5 bases from J, leaving 13 bases between. The CDR3 DNA reads TGTGCCAGCGCACAGGGAAGTCACGAGCAGTACTTC. Protein product: CASAQGSHEQYF.

The chain recombines TRBV29-1 with TRBJ1-4, with 10 bases lining up with TRBD1. Germline V CDR1 and CDR2: SQVTM, ANQGSEA. V dropped 6 bases and J dropped 5; count of bases not matched to a gene: 0. The CDR3 length is 12 residues. The CDR3: CSVGQGNEKLFF. The CDR3 nucleotides are TGCAGCGTGGGACAGGGGAATGAAAAACTGTTTTTT.

The V gene is TRBV10-3, the J gene TRBJ2-1, with TRBD2 as a possible D gene (5 bases). The CDR3 has 16 amino acids. V gave up 5 bases and J gave up 0 bases, with 14 bases separating them. Germline-derived CDR1 and CDR2 are ENHRY and SYGVKD. This chain's CDR3 is CAISSISGDSYNEQFF. Here the CDR3 DNA reads TGTGCCATCAGTTCCATAAGCGGCGACTCCTACAATGAGCAGTTCTTC.

CDR3 protein: CASGQENQPQHF. CDR3 DNA sequence: TGTGCCTCGGGACAAGAAAATCAGCCCCAGCATTTT. V and J are TRBV30 and TRBJ1-5, with D possibly being TRBD1 (6 bases). V was shortened by 7 bases and J by 4 bases, with 11 bases between the two germline ends. This CDR3 has 12 amino acids. Germline CDR1 GTSNPN, CDR2 SVGIG (reference sequence).

The V gene is TRBV6-5, the J gene TRBJ2-5, with D possibly matching TRBD1 (6 bases). Looked up from germline, CDR1 is MNHEY and CDR2 is SVGAGI. V was trimmed by 4 bases and J by 5 bases, leaving 11 bases between them. The CDR3 is 13 residues long. DNA for the CDR3: TGTGCCAGCAGTTCAGGGGTCCCGGAGACCCAGTACTTC. Its protein is CASSSGVPETQYF.

This clone was found once. This chain links TRBV7-2 with TRBJ1-3, with a weak D call TRBD1 (6 bases). The CDR3 totals 15 residues. Germline CDR1 reads SGHTA; CDR2 reads FQGNSA. V lost 5 bases, J lost 0 bases, and 11 bases lay in between. CDR3 region: CASSTGQNSGNTIYF. The CDR3 DNA follows: TGTGCCAGCAGCACCGGACAGAACTCTGGAAACACCATATATTTT.

This chain links TRBV4-2 with TRBJ1-2; possible D gene TRBD1, 6 bases. Germline V CDR1 and CDR2: LGHNA, YNFKEQ. Trimming removed 0 bases from V and 8 bases from J, with 16 bases in between. This CDR3 is 15 amino acids long. As DNA, the CDR3 is TGTGCCAGCAGCCAAGATCTAGGCCAGGGGTGGGGCTACACCTTC. Translating gives CASSQDLGQGWGYTF.

The chain carries TRBV4-3 and TRBJ1-2; D is undetermined. Per germline, CDR1 LGHNA and CDR2 YSLEER. The CDR3 loop spans 15 amino acids. V lost 1 base and J lost 3, with 12 bases in between. The CDR3 DNA is TGCGCCAGCAGCCAAGGATTGATGAGTCACTATGGCTACACCTTC. It specifies CASSQGLMSHYGYTF.

This rearrangement joins TRBV6-5 to TRBJ1-4; possible D gene TRBD1, 5 bases. This CDR3 comprises 15 residues. Per the germline V gene, CDR1 is MNHEY and CDR2 is SVGAGI. Trimming stripped 0 bases from V and 8 bases from J, with 13 bases between. This chain's CDR3 is CASSYSTEGSEKLFF. The CDR3 DNA is TGTGCCAGCAGTTACTCGACGGAGGGGTCCGAAAAACTGTTTTTT.

The chain uses TRBV30 and TRBJ2-1; 7 nucleotides align to TRBD2. The CDR3 length is 15 residues. CDR1 and CDR2 from the germline V gene are GTSNPN and SVGIG (reference sequence). Germline trimming cut 2 bases from V and 5 bases from J; bases unmatched to any gene: 9. The CDR3 loop reads CAWSSSGTYNNEQFF. The CDR3 DNA reads as TGTGCCTGGAGTAGCAGCGGGACGTATAACAATGAGCAGTTCTTC.

J is TRBJ2-3 and V is TRBV5-8; 9 bases match TRBD2. CDR3 length equals 15 residues. Germline CDR1 and CDR2: SGHTS and YDEGEE. The trim removed 4 bases at V and 8 bases at J, leaving 11 bases unmatched. CDR3 region: CASSPTSGPTATQYF. The CDR3 DNA follows: TGTGCCAGCAGCCCGACTAGCGGACCAACCGCTACGCAGTATTTT.

The V call is TRBV7-3, the J call TRBJ2-7, with 8 bases aligning to TRBD1. V lost 5 bases, J lost 1 base, and 7 bases stayed unmatched. The V gene's germline CDR1 is SGHTA and CDR2 FQGTGA. The CDR3 has 15 residues. DNA of the CDR3: TGTGCCAGCAGCCTCTCCGGGACAGGTTCCTACGAGCAGTACTTC. Translated, it gives CASSLSGTGSYEQYF.

This chain connects TRBV28 to TRBJ1-1; 8 bases match TRBD1. The ends lost 4 bases at V and 4 bases at J; junction bases unmatched: 8. The CDR3 runs 15 residues. Per the germline V gene, CDR1 is MDHEN and CDR2 is SYDVKM. The CDR3 protein is CASSSPGGATTEAFF. The CDR3 nucleotides are TGTGCCAGCAGTTCACCAGGGGGCGCAACCACTGAAGCTTTCTTT.